A single sample is the source of the 10 T cell receptor beta chains below, sequenced in a study of blood T cell repertoires in COVID-19. Here immunoSEQ multiplex PCR was the method, and the copy in TCRdb shows in-frame clones only, minus some. The table lists some 120,000 clones, around nine tenths of them singletons. Sequences were obtained from peripheral blood. The receptors shown here come from a human donor with acute or convalescent COVID-19. The donor label of this sample is uncertain.

The chain recombines TRBV10-3 with TRBJ2-3, with 8 nucleotides matching TRBD2. Germline lookup yields CDR1 ENHRY and CDR2 SYGVKD. J lost 2 bases, V lost 3 bases, and 10 bases had no gene match. The CDR3 totals 17 residues. The CDR3 DNA reads TGTGCCATCAGTGACCCCGGGACTAGTATAGACACAGATACGCAGTATTTT. Its protein product is CAISDPGTSIDTDTQYF.

The chain links TRBV7-9 to TRBJ2-3; tentatively, D is TRBD2 (6 bases). Germline V gene data show CDR1 as SEHNR and CDR2 as FQNEAQ (reference sequence). The CDR3 totals 13 residues. The V end was cut by 3 bases, the J end by 4 bases, with 8 bases between. The CDR3 spells CASSLLAPDTQYF. The CDR3 nucleotides are TGTGCCAGCAGCTTGCTAGCGCCAGATACGCAGTATTTT.

V gene TRBV14 combines with J gene TRBJ1-2, with 7 bases lining up with TRBD1. The V gene's germline CDR1 is SGHDN and CDR2 FVKESK. Unmatched junction bases numbered 6, after V lost 4 bases and J lost 7 bases. The CDR3 extends over 13 amino acids. The CDR3 DNA follows: TGTGCCAGCAGCCGGGGACAGTTGGTTGGCTACACCTTC. As protein: CASSRGQLVGYTF.

The DNA of the CDR3 is TGCGCCAGCAGCCAGGGCTTAGCGGGGGGCCTCACTTACACAGATACGCAGTATTTT. This encodes CASSQGLAGGLTYTDTQYF. This sequence joins TRBV4-1 and TRBJ2-3; 10 nucleotides agree with TRBD2. This CDR3 has 19 amino acids. V gave up 3 bases and J gave up 2 bases; unmatched junction bases: 14. Germline V gene data show CDR1 as MGHRA and CDR2 as YSYEKL.

This clone was seen a few times. The genes are TRBV6-1 and TRBJ1-3; no definite D call. Germline CDR1 reads MNHNS; CDR2 reads SASEGT. Trimming removed 3 bases from V and 0 bases from J, with 18 bases in between. CDR3 size: 18 residues. CDR3 residues: CASSERSIGGYSGNTIYF. Here the CDR3 DNA reads TGTGCCAGCAGTGAGAGGAGTATCGGCGGCTACTCTGGAAACACCATATATTTT.

The V gene is TRBV5-4, the J gene TRBJ1-2, with D unresolved. Germline CDR1 and CDR2: SGHNT and YYREEE (reference sequence). The CDR3 spans 14 residues. The V end was cut by 1 base, the J end by 3 bases, with 10 bases between. The chain's CDR3 is CASSLWAADYGYTF. CDR3 sequence (DNA): TGTGCCAGCAGCTTGTGGGCAGCCGACTATGGCTACACCTTC.

The chain employs TRBV7-2 and TRBJ1-1, with D possibly matching TRBD1 (6 bases). The CDR3 loop spans 15 amino acids. Germline V gene lookup returns CDR1 SGHTA and CDR2 FQGNSA. Trimming left V 6 bases short and J 4 bases short, with 18 bases between. CDR3 residues: CASRSQGQVVTEAFF. CDR3 coding DNA: TGTGCCAGCAGAAGCCAGGGGCAAGTGGTCACTGAAGCTTTCTTT.

This rearrangement joins TRBV4-2 to TRBJ2-7; D unclear. CDR1 is LGHNA, CDR2 YNFKEQ, per germline. This CDR3 has 14 amino acids. V was cut by 3 bases and J by 6 bases, with 15 bases left in between. The chain's CDR3 is CASSQRTETSEQYF. The CDR3, as DNA: TGTGCCAGCAGCCAGAGAACAGAGACCTCCGAGCAGTACTTC.

This clone was seen only once. The rearrangement uses TRBV7-9 and TRBJ2-5; TRBD1 matches at 9 bases. With 4 bases clipped from V and 5 bases from J, the junction kept 8 bases outside the gene matches. Germline V gene sequence: CDR1 SEHNR, CDR2 FQNEAQ (reference sequence). The CDR3 covers 15 residues. The CDR3 protein is CASSSPLTGGETQYF. In DNA, the CDR3 is TGTGCCAGCAGCTCCCCATTAACAGGGGGCGAGACCCAGTACTTC.

The gene calls are TRBV4-3 and TRBJ1-6, with unresolved D. V was clipped by 1 base and J by 8 bases, with 12 bases between them. The CDR3 has 15 residues. CDR1 LGHNA and CDR2 YSLEER come from the germline V gene. The CDR3 DNA reads TGCGCCAGCAGCCAAGGAACTTGGCGGGATTCACCCCTCCACTTT. Translation: CASSQGTWRDSPLHF.